This T cell receptor (beta chain) was identified in a study of early T cells in non-severe SARS-CoV-2 infection. Study at large: Whole-blood bulk RNA, unsorted, was sequenced, and chains were unpaired.

A note on this clonotype: Antigen: not known.

Study outcomes and limitations: Using VDJdb, the matching emphasized anti-spike CD8 responses while missing private and CD4 specificities.

Germline lookup yields CDR1 SGHAT and CDR2 FQDESV (reference sequence). CDR3 length: 16 residues. V lost 4 bases and J lost 2; bases outside the gene matches: 5. Unique molecular identifiers were affixed to single, distinct cDNA molecules. TCRdb passed the 5' RACE reads through MiXCR, listing each CDR3 protein once. The data show about 81,000 distinct CDR3 sequences, with roughly 6% seen just once and 7.8% held by the top ten. This sequence was found in an adult who was a healthcare worker with PCR-confirmed SARS-CoV-2 infection or an uninfected control (not recorded which). This rearrangement joins TRBV11-1 to TRBJ2-5, with 12 nucleotides matching TRBD2. Sample: whole blood. The CDR3 sequence: CASSSRTSGDQETQYF. CDR3 in DNA: TGTGCCAGCAGCTCCCGGACTAGCGGGGATCAAGAGACCCAGTACTTC.